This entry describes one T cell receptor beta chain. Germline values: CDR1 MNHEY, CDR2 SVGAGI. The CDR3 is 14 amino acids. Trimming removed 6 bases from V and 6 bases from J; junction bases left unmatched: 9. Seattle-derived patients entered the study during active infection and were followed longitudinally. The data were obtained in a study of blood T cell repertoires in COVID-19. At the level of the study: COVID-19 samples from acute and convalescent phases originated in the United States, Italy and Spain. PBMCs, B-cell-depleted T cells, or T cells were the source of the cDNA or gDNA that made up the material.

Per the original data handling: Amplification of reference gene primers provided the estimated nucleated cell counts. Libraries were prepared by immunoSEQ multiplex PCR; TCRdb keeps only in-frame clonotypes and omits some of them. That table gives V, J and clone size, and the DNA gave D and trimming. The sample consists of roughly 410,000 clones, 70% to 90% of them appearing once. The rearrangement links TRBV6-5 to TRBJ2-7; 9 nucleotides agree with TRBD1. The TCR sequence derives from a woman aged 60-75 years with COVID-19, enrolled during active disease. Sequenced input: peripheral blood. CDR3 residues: CASRSQGAGGEQYF. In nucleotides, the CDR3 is TGTGCCAGCAGGTCACAGGGGGCAGGGGGCGAGCAGTACTTC.